This T cell receptor beta chain was recovered during a study of control samples from healthy donors and cancer patients. Sequencing was performed with immunoSEQ multiplex PCR; in TCRdb, only in-frame clones are kept and a portion is missing. The data contain roughly 92,000 clones, more than 85% of them singletons. Germline V gives CDR1 LGHNA, CDR2 YNFKEQ. J lost 2 bases, V lost 5 bases, and 7 bases had no gene match. The CDR3 length is 16 residues. This sequence was found in a woman aged 45-59 years in good health. The rearrangement uses TRBV4-2 and TRBJ2-3; 10 nucleotides align to TRBD2. Sequencing was done on a sample of blood. The CDR3 loop reads CASSRWTSGFTDTQYF. The CDR3 nucleotides are TGTGCCAGCAGCAGGTGGACTAGCGGATTCACAGATACGCAGTATTTT.